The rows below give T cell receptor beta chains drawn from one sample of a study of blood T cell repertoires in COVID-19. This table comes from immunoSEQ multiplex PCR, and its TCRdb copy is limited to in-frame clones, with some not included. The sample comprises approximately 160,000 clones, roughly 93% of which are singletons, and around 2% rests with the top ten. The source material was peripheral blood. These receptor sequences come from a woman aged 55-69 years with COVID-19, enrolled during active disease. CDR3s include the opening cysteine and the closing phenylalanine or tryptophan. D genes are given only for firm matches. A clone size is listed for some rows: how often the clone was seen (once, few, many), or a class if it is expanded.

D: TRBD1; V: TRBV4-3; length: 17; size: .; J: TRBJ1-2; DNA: TGCGCCAGCAGCCAATTGGGGATAACGGACAGGGGCTCTGGCTACACCTTC; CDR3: CASSQLGITDRGSGYTF
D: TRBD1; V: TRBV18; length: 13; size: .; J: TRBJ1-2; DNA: TGTGCCAGCTCTTCGGACAGGTCCCTGGGCTACACCTTC; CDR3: CASSSDRSLGYTF
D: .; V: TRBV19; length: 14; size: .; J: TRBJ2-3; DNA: TGTGCCAGTTCCGACTGGAGGAAGACAGATACGCAGTATTTT; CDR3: CASSDWRKTDTQYF
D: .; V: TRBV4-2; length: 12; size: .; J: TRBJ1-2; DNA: TGTGCCAGCAGCCAGGAGACAGGCGGCTACACCTTC; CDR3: CASSQETGGYTF
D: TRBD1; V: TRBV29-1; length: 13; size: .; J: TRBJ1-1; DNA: TGCAGCGCGAATACAGGGGGCGTCACTGAAGCTTTCTTT; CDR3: CSANTGGVTEAFF
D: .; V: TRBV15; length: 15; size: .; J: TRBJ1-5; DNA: TGTGCCACCAGCAGAGGCGGGGGGGGGAATCAGCCCCAGCATTTT; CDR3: CATSRGGGGNQPQHF
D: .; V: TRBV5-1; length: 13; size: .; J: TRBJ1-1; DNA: TGCGCCAGCAGCTTGGAGCCGTACACTGAAGCTTTCTTT; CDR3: CASSLEPYTEAFF
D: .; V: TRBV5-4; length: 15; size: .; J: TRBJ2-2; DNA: TGTGCCAGCAGCTTGCAGGGGCGCGACACCGGGGAGCTGTTTTTT; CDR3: CASSLQGRDTGELFF
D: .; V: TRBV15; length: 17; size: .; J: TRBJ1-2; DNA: TGTGCCACCAGCAGAGACTTGGACCGAACCGGGGACTATGGCTACACCTTC; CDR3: CATSRDLDRTGDYGYTF
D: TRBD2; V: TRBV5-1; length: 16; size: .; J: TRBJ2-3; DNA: TGCGCCAGCAGCTTATTAAGCGGGGGGGCCATGGATACGCAGTATTTT; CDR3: CASSLLSGGAMDTQYF
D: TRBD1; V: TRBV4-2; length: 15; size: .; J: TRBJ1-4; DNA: TGTGCCAGCAGCCAAGGGGGACAGGGCGGACTGAAACTGTTTTTT; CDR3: CASSQGGQGGLKLFF
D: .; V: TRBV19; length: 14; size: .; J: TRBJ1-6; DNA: TGTGCCAGCCAGGAGGGGATGGGGGATTCACCCCTCCACTTT; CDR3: CASQEGMGDSPLHF
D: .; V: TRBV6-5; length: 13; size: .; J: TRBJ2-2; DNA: TGTGCCAGCAGTTACGCGACAACCGGGGAGCTGTTTTTT; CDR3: CASSYATTGELFF
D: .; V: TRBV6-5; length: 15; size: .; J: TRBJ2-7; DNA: TGTGCCAGCAGCTTAGCCGGCGGTGTAACCTACGAGCAGTACTTC; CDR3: CASSLAGGVTYEQYF
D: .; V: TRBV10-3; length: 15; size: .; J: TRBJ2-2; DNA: TGTGCCATCAGTGAGTCTCACGGGGGCACCGGGGAGCTGTTTTTT; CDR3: CAISESHGGTGELFF
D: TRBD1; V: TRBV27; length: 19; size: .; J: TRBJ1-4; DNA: TGTGCCAGCAGTCCCTCGACAGGGCACGCCGTTGCAACTAATGAAAAACTGTTTTTT; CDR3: CASSPSTGHAVATNEKLFF
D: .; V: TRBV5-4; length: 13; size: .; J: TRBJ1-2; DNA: TGTGCCAGCAGCTTATCCGGAGGGGATGGCTACACCTTC; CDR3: CASSLSGGDGYTF
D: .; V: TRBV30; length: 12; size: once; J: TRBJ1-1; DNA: TGTGCCTGGAGTCCAGGGAACACTGAAGCTTTCTTT; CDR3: CAWSPGNTEAFF
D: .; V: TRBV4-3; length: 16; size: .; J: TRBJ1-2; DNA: TGCGCCAGCAGCCAAGAGGCGGGGGCGGGGAACTATGGCTACACCTTC; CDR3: CASSQEAGAGNYGYTF
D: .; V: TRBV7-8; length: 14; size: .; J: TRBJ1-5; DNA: TGTGCCAGCAGCTTGTCAGGCGGCAATCAGCCCCAGCATTTT; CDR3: CASSLSGGNQPQHF
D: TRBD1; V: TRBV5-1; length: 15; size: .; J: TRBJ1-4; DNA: TGCGCCAGCAGCTTTGATCCGGGACAGGATGAAAAACTGTTTTTT; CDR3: CASSFDPGQDEKLFF
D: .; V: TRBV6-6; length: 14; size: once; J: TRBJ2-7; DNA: TGTGCCAGCAGGGGACGACAGGACGGGATCTCGCAGTACTTC; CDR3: CASRGRQDGISQYF
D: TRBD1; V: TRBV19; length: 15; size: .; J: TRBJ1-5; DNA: TGTGCCAGTGACAGGGTGGGAGCGGGCAATCAGCCCCAGCATTTT; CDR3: CASDRVGAGNQPQHF
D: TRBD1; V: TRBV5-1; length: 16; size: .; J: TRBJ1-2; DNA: TGCGCCAGCAGCTTGATACTCTTTGGGACAGGGGTTGGCTACACCTTC; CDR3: CASSLILFGTGVGYTF
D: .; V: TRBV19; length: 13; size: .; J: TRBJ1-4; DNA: TGTGCCAGTAGTCAGGGTTCTAATGAAAAACTGTTTTTT; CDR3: CASSQGSNEKLFF
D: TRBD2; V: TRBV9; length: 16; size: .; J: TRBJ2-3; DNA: TGTGCCAGCAGCGTATGGCGGGGGGGAAGCACAGATACGCAGTATTTT; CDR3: CASSVWRGGSTDTQYF
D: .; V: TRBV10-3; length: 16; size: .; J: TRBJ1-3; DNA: TGTGCCATCAGTGAGGGTGGCAGGCTCTCTGGAAACACCATATATTTT; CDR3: CAISEGGRLSGNTIYF
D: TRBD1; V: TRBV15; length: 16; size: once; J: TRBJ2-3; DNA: TGTGCCACCAGCAGAACCGGGACAGCTTCCACAGATACGCAGTATTTT; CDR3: CATSRTGTASTDTQYF
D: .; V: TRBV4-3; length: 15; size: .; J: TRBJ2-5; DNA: TGCGCCAGCAGCCGCACAGGTTTTGGGCAAGAGACCCAGTACTTC; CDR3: CASSRTGFGQETQYF
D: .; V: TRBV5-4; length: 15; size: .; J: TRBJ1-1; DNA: TGTGCCAGCAGCTTGGACAACCGGAGGAACACTGAAGCTTTCTTT; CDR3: CASSLDNRRNTEAFF
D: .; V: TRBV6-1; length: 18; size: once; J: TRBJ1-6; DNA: TGTGCCAGCAGTGACCGGGGGACTACCAGCTCCTATAATTCACCCCTCCACTTT; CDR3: CASSDRGTTSSYNSPLHF
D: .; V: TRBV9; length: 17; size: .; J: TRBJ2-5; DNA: TGTGCCAGCAGCGTAGCTCCTACCCCAAGGGGGCAAGAGACCCAGTACTTC; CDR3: CASSVAPTPRGQETQYF
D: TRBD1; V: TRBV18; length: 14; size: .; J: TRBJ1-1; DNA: TGTGCCAGCTCATCCGGGACAGGGTACACTGAAGCTTTCTTT; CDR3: CASSSGTGYTEAFF
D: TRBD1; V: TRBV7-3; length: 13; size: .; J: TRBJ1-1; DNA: TGTGCCAGCAGCTCAGACCGGGACAGTGAAGCTTTCTTT; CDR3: CASSSDRDSEAFF
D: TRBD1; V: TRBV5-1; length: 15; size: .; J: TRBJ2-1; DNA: TGCGCCAGCAGGCCTACCGGGACAGCCTCCGCTGAGCAGTTCTTC; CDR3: CASRPTGTASAEQFF
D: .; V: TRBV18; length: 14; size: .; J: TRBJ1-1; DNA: TGTGCCAGCTCACCACGGCAGATGAACACTGAAGCTTTCTTT; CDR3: CASSPRQMNTEAFF
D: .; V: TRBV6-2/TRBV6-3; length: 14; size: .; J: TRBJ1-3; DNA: TGTGCCAGCAGCACCACGTCGGGTGGAAACACCATATATTTT; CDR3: CASSTTSGGNTIYF
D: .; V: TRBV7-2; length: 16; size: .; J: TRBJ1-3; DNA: TGTGCCAGCAGCTTGCAGGCCTCAAGCTCTGGAAACACCATATATTTT; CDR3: CASSLQASSSGNTIYF
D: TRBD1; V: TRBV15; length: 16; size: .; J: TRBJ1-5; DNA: TGTGCCACCAGCAGGACTCAGGGGGTGGTTTTTCAGCCCCAGCATTTT; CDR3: CATSRTQGVVFQPQHF
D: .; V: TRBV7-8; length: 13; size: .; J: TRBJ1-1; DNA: TGTGCCAGCAGCTCGACAGATAACACTGAAGCTTTCTTT; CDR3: CASSSTDNTEAFF
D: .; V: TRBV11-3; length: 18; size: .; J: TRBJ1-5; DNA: TGTGCCAGCAGCTTAGATTTTGATAACAGGGTTATCAATCAGCCCCAGCATTTT; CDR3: CASSLDFDNRVINQPQHF
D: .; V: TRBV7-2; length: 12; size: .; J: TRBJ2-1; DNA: TGTGCCAGCAGCTTAAACAGGAATGAGCAGTTCTTC; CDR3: CASSLNRNEQFF
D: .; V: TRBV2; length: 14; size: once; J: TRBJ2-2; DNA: TGTGCCAGCAGTGAATTGGTGGGAGCCGGGGAGCTGTTTTTT; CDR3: CASSELVGAGELFF
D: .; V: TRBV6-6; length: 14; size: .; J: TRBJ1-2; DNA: TGTGCCAGCAGGGAGACAGGCTTTAACTATGGCTACACCTTC; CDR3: CASRETGFNYGYTF
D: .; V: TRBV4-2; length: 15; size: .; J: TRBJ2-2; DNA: TGTGCCAGCACCTCAACCGTAGGGGACACCGGGGAGCTGTTTTTT; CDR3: CASTSTVGDTGELFF
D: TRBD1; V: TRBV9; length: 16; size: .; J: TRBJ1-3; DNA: TGTGCCAGCAGCGCCCGGACAGGGATTTCTGGAAACACCATATATTTT; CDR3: CASSARTGISGNTIYF
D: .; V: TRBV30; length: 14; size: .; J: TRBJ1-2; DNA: TGTGCCTGGAGTGTATCCAGGCGCAACTATGGCTACACCTTC; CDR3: CAWSVSRRNYGYTF
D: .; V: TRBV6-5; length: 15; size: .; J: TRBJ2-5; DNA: TGTGCCAGCAGTTACAGCAAGGGGGTGCAAGAGACCCAGTACTTC; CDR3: CASSYSKGVQETQYF
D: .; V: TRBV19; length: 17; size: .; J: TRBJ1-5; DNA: TGTGCCAGTAGTATTCGGCAGGCCATCAATAGCAATCAGCCCCAGCATTTT; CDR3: CASSIRQAINSNQPQHF
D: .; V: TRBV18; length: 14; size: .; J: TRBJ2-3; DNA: TGTGCCAGCTCACCATTAGCGGGCACAGATACGCAGTATTTT; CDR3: CASSPLAGTDTQYF